The text below deals with one TCR beta chain. This clone came up a few times. Its recognized antigen is unknown. Base qualities are not provided; no much larger clone lies one nucleotide away. These data originate in a study of T cell repertoires in ileal Crohn's disease (dated by TCRdb to about 2019). Describing the broader study: The median duration of disease was around 8 years, and at the time of surgery around 35% of patients were active smokers. Endoscopic postoperative recurrence was defined as a Rutgeerts score above i0. Neoterminal ileum biopsies obtained at postoperative colonoscopy were designated as M6 samples. TCR repertoire analysis was done in a few dozen Crohn's disease patients from a prospective multicentre cohort. A total of roughly 150 mucosal samples from around 57 patients were sequenced, collected from several sites on the surgical specimen and at postoperative endoscopy. Every patient underwent surgery because of a complication, which was stricturing disease in about 61% of cases and penetrating disease in approximately 40%. The study was conducted in parallel with a multicentre cohort built to find predictors of early endoscopic recurrence after ileocolonic resection. Roughly half of the patients were given postoperative therapy, with 15 to 20 on anti-TNF agents and about a dozen on thiopurines. General study outcomes and caveats: Compared with CD4 T cells, sorted CD8 T cells contained more high-frequency clones, which suggests that the mucosal expansions were mostly CD8. Mucosal CD4 and CD8 T cells were sorted and sequenced only in a subgroup of patients, the size of which was not stated. Endoscopic recurrence was found to be associated with higher high-frequency clone percentages at surgery, and recurrence was observed in all patients with clonality above 26.8% (18/57). Postoperative endoscopy was performed at varying times within the first year after surgery, with a median delay of roughly seven months. Patients who were active smokers at surgery had a significantly higher proportion of clonal expansions than non-smokers (around 24% vs 18%, p=0.02).

For commercial TCRB immunosequencing, about 500 nanograms of biopsy DNA were submitted for each sample. A two-step, amplification bias-controlled multiplex PCR was used by Adaptive Biotechnology to amplify CDR3 regions from genomic DNA. The first PCR used primers for every V and J gene segment; the second PCR added barcodes and Illumina adapters. CDR3 libraries were sequenced using an Illumina instrument. In the paper's pipeline: Vendor-provided pipelines were combined with custom analysis of raw data in R/Bioconductor under R version 3.3.0. Clonality, which ranges from 0 to 1, was calculated as the inverse of the normalised Shannon entropy across all productive clones. High-frequency clones were defined as the repertoire share of the top 100 clones, retaining only clones passing a 95% confidence test. Overlap between samples was measured with the Morisita-Horn index, while repertoire diversity was measured with the Simpson index. TCRdb took over this immuneACCESS table, retaining in-frame rearrangements with V and J assigned. Such tables are incomplete; in checked studies, under half of the missing clones stem from an unresolved V gene, and the remainder is unexplained. That table supplies the V and J calls and clone size; D and trimming were determined from the DNA. The sample has 13,000 to 15,000 clones on record, 78% of them singletons. The ten largest make up around 4.1% of the sample.

This specimen's time point label, per the study, means: neoterminal ileum biopsy at postoperative endoscopy, about 6 months after surgery. To be eligible, patients had to be adults with ileal or ileocolonic Crohn's disease and an indication for ileocolonic resection. Whole ileal mucosal biopsies were stored frozen at -80°C before DNA extraction. Genomic DNA was isolated from frozen whole biopsies using a TRizol-based method, and the DNA was quantified with a NanoDrop 2000 spectrophotometer. The CDR3, cysteine through phenylalanine, is 14 amino acids long. Solely the CDR3 DNA is kept, with 42 bases framed from the first base. Looking up the germline V gene yields CDR1 LGHNA and CDR2 YNFKEQ. Trimming removed 0 bases from V and 7 bases from J, leaving 9 bases between the germline ends.

This chain is built from TRBV4-2 and TRBJ1-4; too little of a D gene remains to name it. This TCR came from an adult with Crohn's disease. Source material: ileal tissue. The bases are TGTGCCAGCAGCCAAGAGGAACAGACTGAAAAACTGTTTTTT. This gives the protein CASSQEEQTEKLFF.